This T cell receptor (beta chain) was recorded in a study of cytomegalovirus exposure and HLA in healthy donors. This CDR3 comprises 13 residues. V was trimmed by 1 base and J by 3 bases, leaving 7 bases between them. The germline V gene encodes CDR1 GTSNPN and CDR2 SVGIG (reference sequence). Study observations and caveats: Researchers reported in a later analysis that a missense DCLRE1C variant was tied to TCR beta V- and J-gene trimming. Per a later analysis, HLA-associated TCR beta chains showed more clonal expansion than other, equally common TCR beta chains. A few V segments could not be told apart, such as TRBV6-2 and TRBV6-3, and were left out.

Amplification used 60 Vbeta primers and 13 Jbeta primers. The assay was immunoSEQ multiplex PCR, and TCRdb's table has in-frame clones only and misses some. Found here are over 100,000 clones, around 68% of them singletons; the top ten hold 4.5% to 5%. A remark on this clone: What it recognizes is unknown.

The receptor comes from a human donor in good health. Sequenced sample: PBMCs. The V gene is TRBV30, the J gene TRBJ1-5; D is unclear. The CDR3 loop is CAWSGGYNQPQHF. CDR3 nucleotide sequence: TGTGCCTGGAGTGGCGGTTACAATCAGCCCCAGCATTTT.